A selection of T cell receptor beta chains follows, all from one sample in a study of shared clonotypes between healthy human individuals. The data were produced by immunoSEQ multiplex PCR, yet TCRdb's version contains in-frame clones alone and is incomplete. The repertoire holds over 1.5 million clones, with approximately 98% as singletons. The sequenced sample consisted of naive CD4+ T cells sorted from blood. The source of these receptors is a young man in good health. Each CDR3 is given with its conserved first and last residue. A D gene is named only where the DNA matches it firmly. A row's size may be missing; if present it is once, few, many or a size class.

J gene,V gene,D gene,clone size,CDR3 protein,CDR3 DNA
TRBJ2-6,TRBV19,NA,NA,CASSITGVVAGPYSGANVLTF,TGTGCCAGTAGTATAACCGGAGTGGTGGCAGGTCCCTACTCTGGGGCCAACGTCCTGACTTTC
TRBJ2-7,TRBV5-1,TRBD2,NA,CASSLGLAGGYEQYF,TGCGCCAGCAGCTTGGGTCTAGCGGGTGGGTACGAGCAGTACTTC
TRBJ2-7,TRBV18,NA,NA,CASSPPQPRSSYEQYF,TGTGCCAGCTCACCACCACAGCCCCGATCCTCCTACGAGCAGTACTTC
TRBJ2-3,TRBV10-3,TRBD2,NA,CAISPGLAGGGADTQYF,TGTGCCATCAGTCCGGGACTAGCGGGAGGAGGCGCAGATACGCAGTATTTT
TRBJ1-1,TRBV6-5,NA,NA,CASSTLNGQRVAFF,TGTGCCAGCAGTACCCTAAATGGACAGAGGGTTGCTTTCTTT
TRBJ2-1,TRBV7-9,NA,once,CASSPIDEQFF,TGTGCCAGCAGCCCAATAGATGAGCAGTTCTTC
TRBJ2-7,TRBV7-9,TRBD2,NA,CASSTSGRSYEQYF,TGTGCCAGCAGCACTAGCGGGAGATCCTACGAGCAGTACTTC
TRBJ2-5,TRBV18,NA,NA,CASSLWTALEAQYF,TGTGCCAGCTCGCTATGGACAGCTCTTGAGGCCCAGTACTTC
TRBJ2-7,TRBV7-6,TRBD2,NA,CASSLLAGGGSYEQYF,TGTGCCAGCAGCTTACTAGCGGGAGGGGGGTCCTACGAGCAGTACTTC
TRBJ2-1,TRBV28,NA,NA,CASSLLVGPNEQFF,TGTGCCAGCAGTTTACTAGTGGGGCCTAATGAGCAGTTCTTC
TRBJ2-2,TRBV10-3,NA,NA,CAIGRGNTGELFF,TGTGCCATCGGTCGGGGGAACACCGGGGAGCTGTTTTTT
TRBJ2-7,TRBV6-4,TRBD2,once,CASSAGTSEISYEQYF,TGTGCCAGCAGTGCCGGGACTAGCGAAATCTCCTACGAGCAGTACTTC
TRBJ1-1,TRBV5-1,NA,NA,CASSLMGDTEAFF,TGCGCCAGCAGCTTGATGGGGGACACTGAAGCTTTCTTT
TRBJ1-4,TRBV19,NA,once,CASSIMGPNEKLFF,TGTGCCAGTAGTATCATGGGCCCGAATGAAAAACTGTTTTTT
TRBJ1-2,TRBV6-1,NA,few,CASVPTETNYGYTF,TGTGCCAGCGTGCCAACAGAGACTAACTATGGCTACACCTTC
TRBJ2-3,TRBV7-9,NA,NA,CASSSGTAGDTQYF,TGTGCCAGCAGCTCCGGGACCGCAGGAGATACGCAGTATTTT